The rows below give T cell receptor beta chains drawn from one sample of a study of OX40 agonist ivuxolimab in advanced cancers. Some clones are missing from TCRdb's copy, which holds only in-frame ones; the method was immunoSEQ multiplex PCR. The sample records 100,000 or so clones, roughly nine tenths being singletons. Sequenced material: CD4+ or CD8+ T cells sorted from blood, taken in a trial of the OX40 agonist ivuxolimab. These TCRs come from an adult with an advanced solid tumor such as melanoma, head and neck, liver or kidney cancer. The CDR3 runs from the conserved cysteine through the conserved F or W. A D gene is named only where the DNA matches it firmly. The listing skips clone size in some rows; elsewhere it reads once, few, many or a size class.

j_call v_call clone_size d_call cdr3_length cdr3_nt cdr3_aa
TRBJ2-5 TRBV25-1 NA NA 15 TGTGCCAGCAGTGCTCCCAGGCTATACCAAGAGACCCAGTACTTC CASSAPRLYQETQYF
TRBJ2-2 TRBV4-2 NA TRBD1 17 TGTGCCAGCAGCCCGACCACGACAGGGGCGAACACCGGGGAGCTGTTTTTT CASSPTTTGANTGELFF
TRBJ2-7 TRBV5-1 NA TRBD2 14 TGCGCCAGCAGCTTCCGGACTAGCAGCGACGAGCAGTACTTC CASSFRTSSDEQYF
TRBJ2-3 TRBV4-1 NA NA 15 TGCGCCAGCAGCCAAGTTGGAGGGGATCCGGATACGCAGTATTTT CASSQVGGDPDTQYF
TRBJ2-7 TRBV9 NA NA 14 TGTGCCAGCAGCGTAGGAGCAGGGGCCTACGAGCAGTACTTC CASSVGAGAYEQYF
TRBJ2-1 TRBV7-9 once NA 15 TGTGCCAGCAGTCCCACAGGGACGGGAGCCAATGAGCAGTTCTTC CASSPTGTGANEQFF
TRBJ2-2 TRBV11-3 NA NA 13 TGTGCCAGCAGTACCAGGGAGAACGGGGAGCTGTTTTTT CASSTRENGELFF
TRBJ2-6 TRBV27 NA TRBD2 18 TGTGCCAGCAGTCGGACTAGCGGGATTATTCCTGGGGCCAACGTCCTGACTTTC CASSRTSGIIPGANVLTF
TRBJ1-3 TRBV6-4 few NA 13 TGTGCCAGCAGTGACTCTCCTGGAAACACCATATATTTT CASSDSPGNTIYF
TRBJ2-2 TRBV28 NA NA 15 TGTGCCAGCAGTTTATCTGCGGGGCGCACCGGGGAGCTGTTTTTT CASSLSAGRTGELFF
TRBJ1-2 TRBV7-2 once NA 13 TGTGCCAGCAGCCGGGGGGGGGCTGGTGGCTACACCTTC CASSRGGAGGYTF
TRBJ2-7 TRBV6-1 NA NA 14 TGTGCCAGCACCCCACGGACCGATTCCTACGAGCAGTACTTC CASTPRTDSYEQYF
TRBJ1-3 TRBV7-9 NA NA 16 TGTGCCAGCAGCCATACTAGCCAGGACACTGGAAACACCATATATTTT CASSHTSQDTGNTIYF
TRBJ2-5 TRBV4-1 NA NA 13 TGCGCCAGCAGCCAGGGGTGGGTCGAGACCCAGTACTTC CASSQGWVETQYF
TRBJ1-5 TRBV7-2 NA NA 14 TGTGCCAGCAGCTTCGGGACACAGAATCAGCCCCAGCATTTT CASSFGTQNQPQHF
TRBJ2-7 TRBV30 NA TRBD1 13 TGTGCCTGGAGTCGAGGACAGGGTCACGAGCAGTACTTC CAWSRGQGHEQYF
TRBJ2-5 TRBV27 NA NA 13 TGTGCCAGCAGACCGGGGCTCGGAGAGACCCAGTACTTC CASRPGLGETQYF
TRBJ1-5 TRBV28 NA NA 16 TGTGCCAGCAGTTTAGGCGCGATGGAGGGAGGGCAGCCCCAGCATTTT CASSLGAMEGGQPQHF
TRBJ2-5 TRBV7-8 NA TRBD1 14 TGTGCCAGCAGCCCGGGGACAGGTAGTTGGGAGCAGTACTTC CASSPGTGSWEQYF
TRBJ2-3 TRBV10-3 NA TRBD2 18 TGTGCCATCAGTGACCCCAAACCGGGACTAGCTTTCGCAGATACGCAGTATTTT CAISDPKPGLAFADTQYF